A single sample gave rise to the 5 T cell receptor beta chains below, sequenced in a study of blood T cells in healthy people across ages. Sample-barcoded 5' priming and a J-beta primer mix drove a second PCR of 7 to 11 cycles. TCRdb re-called the 5' RACE reads with MiXCR, one entry per CDR3 protein. The table has roughly 700,000 distinct CDR3 sequences, approximately 50% seen once; the top ten hold roughly a third. Sequencing used blood. These receptors originate from a woman aged 60 to 75 in good health.

This chain uses TRBV15 with TRBJ1-5; 7 nucleotides agree with TRBD1. This CDR3 region has 15 residues. V shed 8 bases, J shed 4 bases, and the junction held 11 bases outside the gene matches. Germline V gene data show CDR1 as LNHNV and CDR2 as YYDKDF (reference sequence). The DNA for the CDR3 is TGTGCCACCCGGGGAAGCAGGGGGGGAAATCAGCCCCAGCATTTT. This gives the protein CATRGSRGGNQPQHF.

The chain has TRBV7-2 and TRBJ1-2, with D possibly matching TRBD1 (6 bases). V was trimmed by 4 bases and J by 2 bases, leaving 11 bases between them. This CDR3 has 14 residues. The V gene's germline CDR1 is SGHTA and CDR2 FQGNSA. CDR3 nucleotide sequence: TGTGCCAGCAGCTCTGACAGGCAGAACTATGGCTACACCTTC. Its protein is CASSSDRQNYGYTF.

The chain employs TRBV29-1 and TRBJ2-4; weak D call: TRBD2 (6 bases). The CDR3 spans 14 residues. Trimming removed 7 bases at V and 1 base at J, with 14 bases between. Germline CDR1 is SQVTM and CDR2 is ANQGSEA. DNA of the CDR3: TGCAGCGCCGTGGGGGGACTGGCCAAAAACATTCAGTACTTC. It is translated as CSAVGGLAKNIQYF.

The V gene is TRBV28, the J gene TRBJ1-1; 8 bases are a match to TRBD1. Germline V gene sequence: CDR1 MDHEN, CDR2 SYDVKM. The ends lost 2 bases at V and 11 bases at J; junction bases unmatched: 10. The CDR3 is made up of 14 amino acids. CDR3 DNA sequence: TGTGCCAGCAGTTTAACCGACAGGGGCCGGGGGGCTTTCTTT. Amino acids: CASSLTDRGRGAFF.

This sequence joins TRBV7-8 and TRBJ2-5, with 7 bases identical to TRBD2. V lost 6 bases to trimming and J lost 5 bases; unmatched junction nucleotides: 15. Germline CDR1 is SGHVS and CDR2 is FQNEAQ. This CDR3 has 16 residues. CDR3 sequence (DNA): TGTGCCAGCAGTCGCCTTAGAGGGAGGGAAGGGGAGACCCAGTACTTC. Translated: CASSRLRGREGETQYF. Looking up the rest from reference TRBV7-8 and TRBJ2-5 gives the full variable domain: GAGVSQSPRYKVAKRGQDVALRCDPISGHVSLFWYQQALGQGPEFLTYFQNEAQLDKSGLPSDRFFAERPEGSVSTLKIQRTQQEDSAVYLCASSRLRGREGETQYFGPGTRLLVL.